The rows below give T cell receptor beta chains drawn from one sample of a study of blood T cells in healthy people across ages. TCRdb independently ran MiXCR on the 5' RACE reads; one entry per CDR3 protein. The sample has roughly 700,000 distinct CDR3 sequences, 20% to 30% seen once. In addition, the sample was reused for a study of T cells of mothers and their children.

Specimen: blood. The receptors originated from a boy between 10 and 17 years old in good health. The CDR3 runs from the conserved cysteine through the conserved F or W. Each record gives: D gene, clone size, J gene, V gene, CDR3 DNA, CDR3 protein. A D gene is named only where the DNA matches it firmly. Clone size is shown for a subset of rows, as once, few, many or a class of expanded clone.

>-|-|TRBJ2-3|TRBV7-2
TGTGCCAGCAGCTCCCACCTAGGGGAAACGGATACGCAGTATTTT
CASSSHLGETDTQYF
>TRBD1|-|TRBJ2-1|TRBV5-1
TGCGCCAGCAGCGCGGGACAGGGGTTATTGGATGAGCAGTTCTTC
CASSAGQGLLDEQFF
>TRBD1|few|TRBJ2-2|TRBV7-9
TGTGCCAGCAGCCAGGTGACAGGGCCCGGGGAGCTGTTTTTT
CASSQVTGPGELFF
>-|-|TRBJ2-7|TRBV21-1
TGTGCCACCTACCTCATCGACTCCTACGAGCAGTACTTC
CATYLIDSYEQYF
>-|-|TRBJ2-5|TRBV11-2
TGTGCCAGCAGCTTACCTTGGGTTGGGGAGACCCAGTACTTC
CASSLPWVGETQYF
>TRBD2|-|TRBJ2-3|TRBV4-2
TGTGCCAGCAGCCAGGAACCGGGACTAGCGACTACGCAGTATTTT
CASSQEPGLATTQYF
>-|-|TRBJ2-5|TRBV7-9
TGTGCCAGCAGCCCCCGGGACTGGCCCTTGGGGGAGACCCAGTACTTC
CASSPRDWPLGETQYF
>-|once|TRBJ2-5|TRBV4-3
TGCGCCAGCAGCCAATCCCAGGGGTGGGCCCAGTACTTC
CASSQSQGWAQYF
>-|few|TRBJ1-4|TRBV12-3/TRBV12-4
TGTGCCAGCAGTTTAGGTGGGGGTAAGGACGAAAAACTGTTTTTT
CASSLGGGKDEKLFF
>TRBD1|-|TRBJ2-5|TRBV4-1
TGCGCCAGCAGCCGCCTAGGGGACAGACAAGAGACCCAGTACTTC
CASSRLGDRQETQYF
>TRBD1|-|TRBJ1-4|TRBV4-1
TGCGCCAGCAGCCGTGACAGGGACCCAACTAATGAAAAACTGTTTTTT
CASSRDRDPTNEKLFF
>TRBD1|few|TRBJ2-5|TRBV19
TGTGCCAGTAGCATAAAGGGGGCAGGGTCTGGGGAGACCCAGTACTTC
CASSIKGAGSGETQYF
>TRBD2|-|TRBJ2-5|TRBV11-2
TGTGCCAGCAGACGTGGACTAGCGGGGAACAAAGAGACCCAGTACTTC
CASRRGLAGNKETQYF
>TRBD2|-|TRBJ2-7|TRBV6-5
TGTGCCAGCAGCAGGACTAGTGCCTACGAGCAGTACTTC
CASSRTSAYEQYF
>-|-|TRBJ2-7|TRBV11-2
TGTGCCAGCAGCTTAGCCCTCCTCCGGAGCGGACTAACCTACGAGCAGTACTTC
CASSLALLRSGLTYEQYF
>-|-|TRBJ1-4|TRBV7-2
TGTGCCAGCAGCTTAGTGGGGGGCGGTAATGAAAAACTGTTTTTT
CASSLVGGGNEKLFF
>-|few|TRBJ2-1|TRBV3-1
TGTGCCAGCAGCGGGCTTACAGGGTTAGCGGCCTACAATGAGCAGTTCTTC
CASSGLTGLAAYNEQFF
>-|-|TRBJ2-1|TRBV7-9
TGTGCCAGCAGCTCTAGGGGGGCCCTGAACAATGAGCAGTTCTTC
CASSSRGALNNEQFF
>TRBD1|-|TRBJ1-1|TRBV7-9
TGTGCCAGCAGTCAAACACAGGGGGCGAACACTGAAGCTTTCTTT
CASSQTQGANTEAFF
>-|-|TRBJ2-3|TRBV19
TGTGCCAGTAGTACGTCCTTACAGGGAGATACGCAGTATTTT
CASSTSLQGDTQYF
>-|few|TRBJ1-1|TRBV7-6
TGTGCCAGCAGCTCCCCTGAGAGCACTGAAGCTTTCTTT
CASSSPESTEAFF
>TRBD1|-|TRBJ1-2|TRBV25-1
TGTGCCAGCAGTGAAGAAGGGACAGGGGAACACTATGGCTACACCTTC
CASSEEGTGEHYGYTF